These 32 T cell receptor beta chains share one sample of origin, sequenced in a study of blood T cell repertoires in COVID-19. Produced via immunoSEQ multiplex PCR; TCRdb's table is partial and in-frame only. The table records about 84,000 clones, 83% of them present only once. What was sequenced was peripheral blood. These receptors were collected from an elderly woman with acute or convalescent COVID-19.

On this clone itself: An end of the junction does not agree with germline; a read error may underlie this. The chain links TRBV3-1 (or the pseudogene TRBV3-2) to TRBJ2-7; tentative D call: TRBD2 (5 bases). The CDR3 spans 12 residues. Germline CDR1 reads LGHDT; CDR2 reads YNNKEL (reference sequence). The CDR3 sequence: CASRLRDSGLDF. For the CDR3, the DNA is TGTGCCAGCAGGTTACGGGATTCAGGACTGGACTTC.

This clone has just one count. The rearrangement links TRBV20-1 to TRBJ1-2, with D unclear. Per germline, CDR1 DFQATT and CDR2 SNEGSKA (reference sequence). This CDR3 has 11 residues. V lost 5 bases, J lost 8 bases, and 12 bases lay in between. The CDR3, as DNA: TGCAGTGCTTGGCGGGCGGGCGGCTACACCTTC. It translates to CSAWRAGGYTF.

CDR3 sequence: CASGTSGDNTQYF. CDR3 coding DNA: TGTGCCAGCGGTACTAGCGGGGACAATACGCAGTATTTT. V and J are TRBV12-3 or TRBV12-4 and TRBJ2-3, with 10 bases fitting TRBD2. CDR3 length: 13 amino acids. Trimming took 8 bases from V and 7 from J; bases not matched to a gene: 6.

The chain combines TRBV4-2 with TRBJ1-1, with TRBD1 matching over 8 bases. The CDR3 is made up of 16 amino acids. Germline V CDR1 and CDR2: LGHNA, YNFKEQ. The V gene end was trimmed by 0 bases and the J gene end by 0 bases; junction bases not matched to a gene: 3. The CDR3: CASSQEGTGMNTEAFF. The CDR3 DNA reads TGTGCCAGCAGCCAAGAGGGGACAGGTATGAACACTGAAGCTTTCTTT.

The V and J genes are TRBV7-2 and TRBJ2-2; 7 bases line up with TRBD2. Germline V gene lookup returns CDR1 SGHTA and CDR2 FQGNSA. This CDR3 comprises 14 residues. This CDR3 reads CAQGERGYTGELFF. DNA of the CDR3: TGTGCTCAGGGCGAGCGGGGTTACACCGGGGAGCTGTTTTTT.

V is TRBV29-1 and J is TRBJ2-1, with a possible D match to TRBD2 (6 bases). Germline loops: CDR1 SQVTM, CDR2 ANQGSEA. The ends were cut back, 1 base at V and 10 bases at J, with 14 bases in the middle. The CDR3 covers 13 residues. The CDR3: CSVEGRGRGEQFF. The CDR3, as DNA: TGCAGCGTTGAAGGGCGGGGCCGGGGGGAGCAGTTCTTC.

A few counts support this clone. The V gene is TRBV5-1, the J gene TRBJ1-3, with D possibly matching TRBD1 (6 bases). Trimming cost V 1 base and J 2 bases, with 10 bases left between them. This CDR3 has 15 residues. CDR1 is SGHRS and CDR2 is YFSETQ in the germline V gene. CDR3 amino acids: CASSLSGTPGNTIYF. CDR3 coding DNA: TGCGCCAGCAGCTTGTCCGGGACACCTGGAAACACCATATATTTT.

The CDR3 DNA follows: TGTGCCAGCAGCAAATGTGGAGCCCTCAATCAGCCCCAGCATTTT. It codes for CASSKCGALNQPQHF. The chain links TRBV21-1 to TRBJ1-5. TRBV21-1 is recorded as a pseudogene. The CDR3 length is 15 residues.

This clone was seen once. The chain couples TRBV6-5 to TRBJ1-6; D gene unclear. V lost 2 bases to trimming and J lost 6 bases, with 11 bases between them. The CDR3 length is 15 residues. CDR1 is MNHEY, CDR2 SVGAGI, per germline. The CDR3, as DNA: TGTGCCAGCAGTTACCAGGCAGGTGGTAATTCACCCCTCCACTTT. It codes for CASSYQAGGNSPLHF.

V usage is TRBV19 and J usage is TRBJ2-6, with TRBD1 identical over 8 bases. CDR3 length equals 16 residues. Germline V lookup: CDR1 LNHDA, CDR2 SQIVND (reference sequence). J was trimmed by 0 bases and V by 5 bases; bases with no gene match: 3. The CDR3 reads CASSGQGGSGANVLTF. The CDR3 DNA follows: TGTGCCAGTAGTGGACAGGGTGGCTCTGGGGCCAACGTCCTGACTTTC.

V and J are TRBV7-9 and TRBJ1-1; D is unclear. This CDR3 has 13 amino acids. The V end lost 5 bases, the J end lost 0 bases, and 7 bases lay between the germline ends. The germline V gene has CDR1 SEHNR and CDR2 FQNEAQ (reference sequence). CDR3 nucleotide sequence: TGTGCCAGCAGCCCCTATATGAACACTGAAGCTTTCTTT. Amino acid sequence: CASSPYMNTEAFF.

This chain links TRBV7-3 with TRBJ2-2; perhaps TRBD2 as D (6 bases). Germline assignment: CDR1 SGHTA and CDR2 FQGTGA. Trimming removed 1 base at V and 0 bases at J, with 15 bases between. The CDR3 length is 18 residues. The CDR3 reads CASSLIGGRYANTGELFF. Here the CDR3 DNA reads TGTGCCAGCAGCTTAATCGGAGGGCGGTACGCGAACACCGGGGAGCTGTTTTTT.

This chain connects TRBV23-1 to TRBJ1-1; 9 bases align to TRBD1. TRBV23-1 is an ORF, and what it does is uncertain. The CDR3 contains 16 residues. V gave up 8 bases and J gave up 0 bases; unmatched junction bases: 10. The DNA for the CDR3 is TGCGCCAGCGGAGACAGGGGGGAGCCCATGAACACTGAAGCTTTCTTT. This sequence encodes CASGDRGEPMNTEAFF.

This clone was detected once. The J gene is TRBJ1-6, the V gene TRBV30; no clear D gene. The CDR3 is 12 amino acids. Germline V gene data show CDR1 as GTSNPN and CDR2 as SVGIG (reference sequence). Trimming took 5 bases from V and 6 from J, leaving 8 bases between them. This CDR3 reads CAWREPNSPLHF. The CDR3 region has the DNA TGTGCCTGGCGGGAACCTAATTCACCCCTCCACTTT.

The V gene is TRBV4-2, the J gene TRBJ2-2, with D possibly being TRBD2 (5 bases). CDR1 and CDR2 from the germline V gene are LGHNA and YNFKEQ. There are 14 residues in the CDR3. Trimming removed 6 bases from V and 5 bases from J, with 13 bases in between. The CDR3 bases are TGTGCCAGCAGTGAATACGGGGATACCGGGGAGCTGTTTTTT. It translates to CASSEYGDTGELFF.

The CDR3 coding sequence is TGTGCCAGCAGTCCGGACAGGGTAAGCATCGGCACTGAAGCTTTCTTT. It is translated as CASSPDRVSIGTEAFF. The chain links TRBV6-4 to TRBJ1-1, with 8 bases aligning to TRBD1. The CDR3 has 16 amino acids. With V trimmed by 5 bases and J by 4 bases, 12 bases remained unmatched. CDR1 is MRHNA and CDR2 is SNTAGT in the germline V gene.

As concerns this clone: Other nucleotide sequences in the sample specify the same CDR3. The genes are TRBV12-3 or TRBV12-4 and TRBJ2-1; 7 bases map to TRBD2. The CDR3 runs 12 residues. Trimming removed 6 bases from V and 6 bases from J; junction bases left unmatched: 2. CDR3 bases: TGTGCCAGCAGCCGACTAGCCAATGAGCAGTTCTTC. This gives the protein CASSRLANEQFF.

The genes are TRBV11-2 and TRBJ2-7, with 9 bases identical to TRBD2. This CDR3 has 14 residues. With 5 bases clipped from V and 2 bases from J, the junction kept 4 bases outside the gene matches. Germline V gene sequence: CDR1 SGHAT, CDR2 FQNNGV. The CDR3 DNA reads as TGTGCCAGCAGCCGAGCGGGAGGTACCTACGAGCAGTACTTC. As protein: CASSRAGGTYEQYF.

This rearrangement joins TRBV27 to TRBJ1-6, with D perhaps matching TRBD1 (6 bases). Germline V gene lookup returns CDR1 MNHEY and CDR2 SMNVEV (reference sequence). With 7 bases removed from V and 8 bases from J, the gap between germline ends came to 15 bases. The CDR3 spans 14 residues. The CDR3 spells CASTLQGWDSPLHF. Here the CDR3 DNA reads TGTGCCAGCACCCTACAGGGTTGGGATTCACCCCTCCACTTT.

In this sample, this clone turned up a few times. This chain connects TRBV11-1 to TRBJ2-7; tentatively, D is TRBD2 (6 bases). Germline loops: CDR1 SGHAT, CDR2 FQDESV (reference sequence). The CDR3 has 14 amino acids. Trimming pared 9 bases from V and 2 bases from J, leaving 17 bases between. CDR3 sequence (DNA): TGTGCCAGTTCTAAGACCGCGGGACCCTACGAGCAGTACTTC. The encoded protein is CASSKTAGPYEQYF.

The J gene is TRBJ2-1, the V gene TRBV9; 7 bases are a match to TRBD2. V dropped 3 bases and J dropped 7; count of bases not matched to a gene: 13. The CDR3 totals 16 residues. Per the germline V gene, CDR1 is SGDLS and CDR2 is YYNGEE. The CDR3 is CASSDSSAGDWNEQFF. The CDR3 nucleotides are TGTGCCAGCAGCGACTCTTCGGCGGGAGACTGGAATGAGCAGTTCTTC.

This sequence joins TRBV5-4 and TRBJ2-2; 9 nucleotides line up with TRBD2. This CDR3 is 15 amino acids long. CDR1 SGHNT and CDR2 YYREEE come from the germline V gene (reference sequence). Trimming at V came to 6 bases and at J to 6 bases, leaving 9 bases not matched to a gene. The CDR3 loop is CASTSMREGPGELFF. The CDR3, as DNA: TGTGCCAGCACCTCAATGCGGGAGGGCCCCGGGGAGCTGTTTTTT. The variable domain in full, completed from reference TRBV5-4 and TRBJ2-2, reads ETGVTQSPTHLIKTRGQQVTLRCSSQSGHNTVSWYQQALGQGPQFIFQYYREEENGRGNFPPRFSGLQFPNYSSELNVNALELDDSALYLCASTSMREGPGELFFGEGSRLTVL.

This sequence joins TRBV24-1 and TRBJ2-1; a possible D gene is TRBD2 (6 bases). Germline CDR1 reads KGHDR; CDR2 reads SFDVKD. Trimming removed 3 bases at V and 9 bases at J, with 17 bases between. This CDR3 is 15 amino acids long. The CDR3 DNA is TGTGCCACCAGTGATCCCCGACTAGAGGTCGGTGAGCAGTTCTTC. It specifies CATSDPRLEVGEQFF.

The V gene is TRBV10-3, the J gene TRBJ1-4; 8 nucleotides agree with TRBD1. Trimming removed 2 bases from V and 7 bases from J; junction bases left unmatched: 0. This CDR3 contains 13 residues. Per the germline V gene, CDR1 is ENHRY and CDR2 is SYGVKD. The CDR3 here is CAISEDRGEKLFF. The CDR3 DNA reads TGTGCCATCAGTGAGGACAGGGGTGAAAAACTGTTTTTT.

This chain joins TRBV5-4 and TRBJ2-7; D call uncertain. CDR1 SGHNT and CDR2 YYREEE come from the germline V gene (reference sequence). Trimming removed 1 base from V and 5 bases from J, with 10 bases in between. CDR3 length: 13 amino acids. CDR3 DNA sequence: TGTGCCAGCAGCTTGCACTCCCAGGACGAGCAGTACTTC. This translates into CASSLHSQDEQYF.

The chain uses TRBV28 and TRBJ2-3; weak D call: TRBD2 (5 bases). Germline V gives CDR1 MDHEN, CDR2 SYDVKM. Trimming took off 7 bases at V and 2 bases at J, with 13 bases between the two ends. The CDR3 sequence is 14 residues long. CDR3 DNA sequence: TGTGCCAGCAAATCTCGGGGATTCACAGATACGCAGTATTTT. Its translation: CASKSRGFTDTQYF.

V and J are TRBV7-3 and TRBJ2-3; 10 bases match TRBD2. After removal of 0 bases from V and 5 bases from J, the junction contained 8 bases not matched to a gene. The germline gives CDR1 SGHTA, CDR2 FQGTGA. There are 17 residues in the CDR3. The CDR3 DNA reads as TGTGCCAGCAGCTTAACAGCTAGCGGGAGTGGTGGAGATACGCAGTATTTT. Translating gives CASSLTASGSGGDTQYF.

The genes are TRBV7-2 and TRBJ1-1; D possibly corresponds to TRBD1 (5 bases). Trimming pared 5 bases from V and 6 bases from J, leaving 16 bases between. CDR3 size: 14 residues. Germline V gives CDR1 SGHTA, CDR2 FQGNSA. CDR3 protein: CASSPLRVPAEAFF. The DNA for the CDR3 is TGTGCCAGCAGCCCCCTCAGGGTTCCCGCTGAAGCTTTCTTT.

This CDR3 reads CASSYSDGRLSSGANVLTF. In DNA form, the CDR3 reads TGTGCCAGCAGTTACTCCGACGGCCGACTAAGCTCTGGGGCCAACGTCCTGACTTTC. The V and J genes are TRBV6-2 or TRBV6-3 and TRBJ2-6, with D tentatively TRBD2 (5 bases). V was pared by 0 bases and J by 0 bases, with 15 bases between. The length of the CDR3 is 19 residues. Per the germline V gene, CDR1 is MNHEY and CDR2 is SVGEGT.

The rearrangement links TRBV28 to TRBJ1-1, with D hard to call. Germline V gene lookup returns CDR1 MDHEN and CDR2 SYDVKM. The CDR3 length is 15 residues. Trimming took 1 base from V and 1 from J, leaving 10 bases between them. The CDR3 sequence: CASSLFTPGNTEAFF. The CDR3 coding sequence is TGTGCCAGCAGTTTATTCACGCCGGGGAACACTGAAGCTTTCTTT.

The chain recombines TRBV24-1 with TRBJ2-5, with D tentatively TRBD2 (6 bases). Germline CDR1 KGHDR, CDR2 SFDVKD. This CDR3 has 16 amino acids. V lost 3 bases to trimming and J lost 3 bases, with 16 bases between them. In nucleotides, the CDR3 is TGTGCCACCAGTGATGCCCTACGGGGGACCGAAGAGACCCAGTACTTC. It yields the protein CATSDALRGTEETQYF.

The chain is built from TRBV29-1 and TRBJ2-5; 8 bases fit TRBD2. The CDR3 loop spans 12 amino acids. Germline V gene sequence: CDR1 SQVTM, CDR2 ANQGSEA. After removal of 6 bases from V and 6 bases from J, the junction contained 6 bases not matched to a gene. The CDR3 reads CSVYRGGQTQYF. CDR3 bases: TGCAGCGTCTACCGGGGGGGACAGACCCAGTACTTC. The full variable domain, with the rest looked up from reference TRBV29-1 and TRBJ2-5, is SAVISQKPSRDICQRGTSLTIQCQVDSQVTMMFWYRQQPGQSLTLIATANQGSEATYESGFVIDKFPISRPNLTFSTLTVSNMSPEDSSIYLCSVYRGGQTQYFGPGTRLLVL.